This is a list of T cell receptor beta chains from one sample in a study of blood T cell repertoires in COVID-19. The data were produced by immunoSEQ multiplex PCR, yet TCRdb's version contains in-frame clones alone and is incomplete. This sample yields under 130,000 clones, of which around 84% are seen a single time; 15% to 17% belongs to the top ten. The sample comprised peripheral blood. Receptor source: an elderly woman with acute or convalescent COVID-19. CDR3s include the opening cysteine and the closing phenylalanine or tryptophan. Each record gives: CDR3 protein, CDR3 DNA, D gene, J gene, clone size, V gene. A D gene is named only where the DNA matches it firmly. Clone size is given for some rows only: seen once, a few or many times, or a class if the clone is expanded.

CDR3aa: CSTRSADTQYF; CDR3nt: TGCAGCACCCGGAGCGCAGATACGCAGTATTTT; d_gene: NA; j_gene: TRBJ2-3; abundance: NA; v_gene: TRBV29-1
CDR3aa: CASSSRDREETQYF; CDR3nt: TGTGCCAGCAGCTCCCGGGACAGAGAAGAGACCCAGTACTTC; d_gene: TRBD1; j_gene: TRBJ2-5; abundance: once; v_gene: TRBV5-4
CDR3aa: CASSQTGFNTDTQYF; CDR3nt: TGCGCCAGCAGCCAGACAGGGTTTAACACAGATACGCAGTATTTT; d_gene: TRBD1; j_gene: TRBJ2-3; abundance: once; v_gene: TRBV5-1
CDR3aa: CATSAQQRTGRAELEQFF; CDR3nt: TGTGCCACCAGTGCCCAGCAAAGGACAGGGCGGGCCGAGTTAGAGCAGTTCTTC; d_gene: TRBD1; j_gene: TRBJ2-1; abundance: NA; v_gene: TRBV24-1
CDR3aa: CASSLERLNTEAFF; CDR3nt: TGTGCCAGCAGTTTGGAGCGACTGAACACTGAAGCTTTCTTT; d_gene: NA; j_gene: TRBJ1-1; abundance: NA; v_gene: TRBV28
CDR3aa: CASSPLASGLGTGELFF; CDR3nt: TGCGCCAGCAGCCCGCTCGCTAGCGGCCTTGGAACCGGGGAGCTGTTTTTT; d_gene: TRBD2; j_gene: TRBJ2-2; abundance: NA; v_gene: TRBV5-1
CDR3aa: CASSLVTQAEAFF; CDR3nt: TGTGCCAGCAGCTTAGTAACCCAGGCTGAAGCTTTCTTT; d_gene: NA; j_gene: TRBJ1-1; abundance: NA; v_gene: TRBV7-9
CDR3aa: CASTKALAGTDTQYF; CDR3nt: TGTGCCAGCACCAAAGCCCTAGCGGGGACAGATACGCAGTATTTT; d_gene: TRBD2; j_gene: TRBJ2-3; abundance: NA; v_gene: TRBV27
CDR3aa: CASNFGGAYGYTF; CDR3nt: TGTGCCAGCAATTTTGGGGGGGCCTATGGCTACACCTTC; d_gene: NA; j_gene: TRBJ1-2; abundance: NA; v_gene: TRBV27
CDR3aa: CASSRLAGNYEQYF; CDR3nt: TGTGCCAGCAGTCGACTAGCGGGCAACTACGAGCAGTACTTC; d_gene: TRBD2; j_gene: TRBJ2-7; abundance: NA; v_gene: TRBV28
CDR3aa: CATRGQVNTEAFF; CDR3nt: TGTGCCACCCGCGGACAGGTGAACACTGAAGCTTTCTTT; d_gene: TRBD1; j_gene: TRBJ1-1; abundance: NA; v_gene: TRBV19
CDR3aa: CASRVWQVTDTQYF; CDR3nt: TGTGCCAGCAGAGTTTGGCAGGTCACAGATACGCAGTATTTT; d_gene: NA; j_gene: TRBJ2-3; abundance: once; v_gene: TRBV11-2
CDR3aa: CASSQEWQGAGEQYF; CDR3nt: TGCGCCAGCAGCCAAGAATGGCAGGGGGCGGGGGAGCAGTACTTC; d_gene: TRBD1; j_gene: TRBJ2-7; abundance: NA; v_gene: TRBV4-1
CDR3aa: CASSLGSGKETQYF; CDR3nt: TGCGCCAGCAGCTTGGGTAGCGGAAAAGAGACCCAGTACTTC; d_gene: NA; j_gene: TRBJ2-5; abundance: NA; v_gene: TRBV5-1
CDR3aa: CASSFRGTARSNYGYTF; CDR3nt: TGTGCCAGCAGCTTTAGGGGGACAGCGCGTTCTAACTATGGCTACACCTTC; d_gene: TRBD1; j_gene: TRBJ1-2; abundance: NA; v_gene: TRBV7-2
CDR3aa: CSASPPAGHYGYTF; CDR3nt: TGCAGTGCTAGTCCCCCGGCAGGGCACTATGGCTACACCTTC; d_gene: NA; j_gene: TRBJ1-2; abundance: NA; v_gene: TRBV20-1
CDR3aa: CAWSVPSIPEKLFF; CDR3nt: TGTGCCTGGAGTGTACCCAGTATTCCTGAAAAACTGTTTTTT; d_gene: NA; j_gene: TRBJ1-4; abundance: few; v_gene: TRBV30
CDR3aa: CASSPGHPRGYTF; CDR3nt: TGCGCCAGCAGTCCAGGCCACCCTCGGGGCTACACCTTC; d_gene: NA; j_gene: TRBJ1-2; abundance: NA; v_gene: TRBV23-1
CDR3aa: CATSRDIETQYF; CDR3nt: TGTGCCACCAGCAGAGATATAGAGACCCAGTACTTC; d_gene: NA; j_gene: TRBJ2-5; abundance: NA; v_gene: TRBV15
CDR3aa: CSADARDAYNEQFF; CDR3nt: TGCAGCGCCGACGCGCGGGATGCCTACAATGAGCAGTTCTTC; d_gene: NA; j_gene: TRBJ2-1; abundance: NA; v_gene: TRBV29-1
CDR3aa: CASSQDVTGGQPQHF; CDR3nt: TGTGCCAGCAGCCAAGACGTTACAGGGGGACAGCCCCAGCATTTT; d_gene: TRBD1; j_gene: TRBJ1-5; abundance: NA; v_gene: TRBV3-1/TRBV3-2
CDR3aa: CSGLTDLNTEAFF; CDR3nt: TGCAGCGGCCTGACAGATCTGAACACTGAAGCTTTCTTT; d_gene: NA; j_gene: TRBJ1-1; abundance: NA; v_gene: TRBV29-1
CDR3aa: CATSDSRPTGMNTEAFF; CDR3nt: TGTGCCACCAGTGACTCAAGGCCGACAGGGATGAACACTGAAGCTTTCTTT; d_gene: TRBD1; j_gene: TRBJ1-1; abundance: once; v_gene: TRBV24-1
CDR3aa: CASSLQGRETQYF; CDR3nt: TGCGCCAGCAGCTTGCAGGGAAGAGAGACCCAGTACTTC; d_gene: NA; j_gene: TRBJ2-5; abundance: NA; v_gene: TRBV5-1
CDR3aa: CASSTTSGVMKKLFF; CDR3nt: TGTGCCAGCAGCACAACTAGTGGAGTAATGAAAAAACTGTTTTTT; d_gene: NA; j_gene: TRBJ1-4; abundance: NA; v_gene: TRBV28
CDR3aa: CASSWGQGDEQYF; CDR3nt: TGTGCCAGCAGCTGGGGACAGGGAGACGAGCAGTACTTC; d_gene: TRBD1; j_gene: TRBJ2-7; abundance: NA; v_gene: TRBV9
CDR3aa: CASSQDHWQGTEAFF; CDR3nt: TGTGCCAGCAGCCAAGATCACTGGCAGGGCACTGAAGCTTTCTTT; d_gene: NA; j_gene: TRBJ1-1; abundance: once; v_gene: TRBV3-1/TRBV3-2
CDR3aa: CASSPRTGGNGYTF; CDR3nt: TGTGCCAGCAGCCCCCGGACAGGGGGTAATGGCTACACCTTC; d_gene: TRBD1; j_gene: TRBJ1-2; abundance: NA; v_gene: TRBV6-5
CDR3aa: CASSHFINEQFF; CDR3nt: TGTGCCAGCAGCCATTTTATCAATGAGCAGTTCTTC; d_gene: NA; j_gene: TRBJ2-1; abundance: NA; v_gene: TRBV14
CDR3aa: CASTLGGQGAEAFF; CDR3nt: TGTGCCAGCACCCTGGGGGGACAGGGAGCTGAAGCTTTCTTT; d_gene: TRBD1; j_gene: TRBJ1-1; abundance: NA; v_gene: TRBV2
CDR3aa: CASSFAGGTIDEQYF; CDR3nt: TGTGCCAGCAGCTTCGCGGGAGGGACAATTGACGAGCAGTACTTC; d_gene: TRBD2; j_gene: TRBJ2-7; abundance: NA; v_gene: TRBV5-6
CDR3aa: CATRDTTGEKLFF; CDR3nt: TGTGCCACCCGGGACACTACCGGGGAAAAACTGTTTTTT; d_gene: NA; j_gene: TRBJ1-4; abundance: NA; v_gene: TRBV10-3
CDR3aa: CSVEGLAGITDTQYF; CDR3nt: TGCAGCGTGGAGGGACTAGCGGGTATCACAGATACGCAGTATTTT; d_gene: TRBD2; j_gene: TRBJ2-3; abundance: NA; v_gene: TRBV29-1
CDR3aa: CASSLELAGDMAQYF; CDR3nt: TGTGCCAGCAGCTTGGAACTAGCGGGAGATATGGCCCAGTACTTC; d_gene: TRBD2; j_gene: TRBJ2-5; abundance: NA; v_gene: TRBV5-4
CDR3aa: CASSEDRDSGYTF; CDR3nt: TGTGCCAGCAGTGAAGACAGGGACAGTGGCTACACCTTC; d_gene: TRBD1; j_gene: TRBJ1-2; abundance: NA; v_gene: TRBV6-1
CDR3aa: CASSPPLAGDFGEQYF; CDR3nt: TGTGCCAGCAGCCCCCCACTAGCGGGGGATTTTGGGGAGCAGTACTTC; d_gene: TRBD2; j_gene: TRBJ2-7; abundance: few; v_gene: TRBV7-9
CDR3aa: CASSRATSGSETQYF; CDR3nt: TGTGCCAGCTCTAGGGCGACTAGCGGGTCAGAGACCCAGTACTTC; d_gene: TRBD2; j_gene: TRBJ2-5; abundance: NA; v_gene: TRBV5-4
CDR3aa: CASTRDSGNTIYF; CDR3nt: TGTGCCAGCACCAGGGACTCCGGAAACACCATATATTTT; d_gene: NA; j_gene: TRBJ1-3; abundance: NA; v_gene: TRBV12-3/TRBV12-4
CDR3aa: CASSPFGNSNQPQHF; CDR3nt: TGTGCCAGCTCACCCTTCGGTAATAGCAATCAGCCCCAGCATTTT; d_gene: NA; j_gene: TRBJ1-5; abundance: NA; v_gene: TRBV18
CDR3aa: CASSLTGTNTGELFF; CDR3nt: TGTGCCAGCAGCCTGACAGGGACGAACACCGGGGAGCTGTTTTTT; d_gene: TRBD1; j_gene: TRBJ2-2; abundance: NA; v_gene: TRBV5-4